This TCR beta chain was identified during a study of cytomegalovirus exposure and HLA in healthy donors. On the study more broadly: A subsequent analysis reported that the roughly 120 validation repertoires were produced on the same platform that had also been used for the roughly 710 first-cohort repertoires. Points from the study as a whole: The study flagged 150 to 200 TCR beta chains as cytomegalovirus-associated. A subsequent analysis found that TCR clusters from the first cohort also tended to co-occur in the approximately 110 validation repertoires, with approximately 94% of cluster scores above 0.

The validation cohort, a group of some 120 subjects, included the donors and was separate from the approximately 650-subject first cohort. Details on this clone: Antigen unknown.

Measured with immunoSEQ multiplex PCR; TCRdb has only the in-frame clones, and not every one. The sample consists of around 300,000 clones, roughly 86% of them appearing once. V gave up 1 base and J gave up 2 bases, with 7 bases separating them. CDR1 and CDR2 (germline): SGDLS, YYNGEE. The CDR3 contains 14 residues. V gene TRBV9 combines with J gene TRBJ1-3, with no clear D. The sequencing input was PBMCs. This TCR derives from a man aged 30-40 years in good health and CMV-seronegative. The CDR3 spells CASSVRVPGNTIYF. CDR3 nucleotide sequence: TGTGCCAGCAGCGTACGGGTTCCTGGAAACACCATATATTTT.